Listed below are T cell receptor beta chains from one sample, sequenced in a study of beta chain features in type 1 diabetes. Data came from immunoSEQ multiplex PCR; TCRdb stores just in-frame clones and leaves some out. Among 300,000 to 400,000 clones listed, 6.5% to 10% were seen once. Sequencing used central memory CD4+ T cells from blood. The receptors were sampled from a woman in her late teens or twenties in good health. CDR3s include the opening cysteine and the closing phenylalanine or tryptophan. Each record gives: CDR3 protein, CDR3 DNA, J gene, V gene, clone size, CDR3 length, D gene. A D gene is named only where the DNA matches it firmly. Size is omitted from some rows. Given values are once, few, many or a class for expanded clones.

CSAMINTEAFF,TGCAGTGCTATGATAAACACTGAAGCTTTCTTT,TRBJ1-1,TRBV20-1,NA,11,NA
CASSVDGGRASGANVLTF,TGTGCCAGCAGCGTAGATGGCGGGAGGGCTTCAGGGGCCAACGTCCTGACTTTC,TRBJ2-6,TRBV9,few,18,TRBD2
CASSSPSGTSGNNEQFF,TGTGCCAGCAGCTCCCCATCGGGGACTAGCGGGAATAATGAGCAGTTCTTC,TRBJ2-1,TRBV11-3,few,17,TRBD2
CASSVEGGRWWDTQYF,TGTGCCAGCAGCGTAGAGGGCGGCCGCTGGTGGGATACGCAGTATTTT,TRBJ2-3,TRBV9,few,16,NA
CASSEAFGPQHF,TGTGCCAGCAGTGAAGCCTTTGGGCCCCAGCATTTT,TRBJ1-5,TRBV28,NA,12,NA
CASSLNDKWGYGYTF,TGTGCCAGCAGCCTGAACGACAAGTGGGGCTATGGCTACACCTTC,TRBJ1-2,TRBV5-6,few,15,NA
CASSLRGSRDTQYF,TGTGCCAGCAGTTTACGCGGGAGCAGGGATACGCAGTATTTT,TRBJ2-3,TRBV27,few,14,TRBD2
CSVAFTSRQFF,TGCAGCGTTGCGTTCACTAGCCGGCAGTTCTTC,TRBJ2-1,TRBV29-1,few,11,NA
CSAKKGTEAFF,TGCAGTGCTAAGAAGGGAACTGAAGCTTTCTTT,TRBJ1-1,TRBV20-1,few,11,NA
CASSKVGTGRQETQYF,TGTGCCAGCAGCAAAGTTGGAACAGGAAGGCAAGAGACCCAGTACTTC,TRBJ2-5,TRBV21-1,few,16,NA
CASSEGAYGNQPQHF,TGTGCCAGCAGTGAGGGGGCGTATGGCAATCAGCCCCAGCATTTT,TRBJ1-5,TRBV6-1,few,15,NA
CASSVRTSGSLEQFF,TGCGCCAGCAGCGTTCGGACTAGCGGGAGTCTTGAGCAGTTCTTC,TRBJ2-1,TRBV4-3,NA,15,TRBD2
CASSLPRGSTDTQYF,TGCGCCAGCAGCTTACCTAGGGGGAGCACAGATACGCAGTATTTT,TRBJ2-3,TRBV5-1,NA,15,NA
CASSPRGRQAKNIQYF,TGTGCCAGCAGTCCACGGGGCCGCCAAGCCAAAAACATTCAGTACTTC,TRBJ2-4,TRBV28,many,16,NA
CATSRQVYGTDTQYF,TGTGCCACCAGCCGACAGGTTTACGGCACAGATACGCAGTATTTT,TRBJ2-3,TRBV15,NA,15,NA
CASSPIAGGRYNEQFF,TGTGCCAGCTCTCCTATAGCGGGAGGGCGCTACAATGAGCAGTTCTTC,TRBJ2-1,TRBV18,NA,16,TRBD2
CASSRGQRVTEAFF,TGTGCCAGCAGCAGGGGACAGAGAGTCACTGAAGCTTTCTTT,TRBJ1-1,TRBV2,few,14,TRBD1
CASSLDRGQYGETQYF,TGTGCCAGCAGCTTAGACAGGGGACAGTACGGAGAGACCCAGTACTTC,TRBJ2-5,TRBV7-9,NA,16,TRBD1
CASSPGTSESTDTQYF,TGTGCCAGCAGCCCTGGGACTAGCGAGAGCACAGATACGCAGTATTTT,TRBJ2-3,TRBV11-2,NA,16,TRBD2
CASSQSTFLLDTQYF,TGCGCCAGCAGTCAATCAACGTTTCTGCTAGATACGCAGTATTTT,TRBJ2-3,TRBV23-1,NA,15,NA
CASSRDRTGGEKLFF,TGTGCCAGCAGCCGGGATCGGACAGGTGGAGAAAAACTGTTTTTT,TRBJ1-4,TRBV4-2,few,15,TRBD1
CASSFRPAGANVLTF,TGTGCCAGCAGCTTCCGACCGGCGGGGGCCAACGTCCTGACTTTC,TRBJ2-6,TRBV7-9,few,15,NA
CASSSQQGSGEKLFF,TGTGCCAGCTCGTCCCAACAGGGGAGCGGTGAAAAACTGTTTTTT,TRBJ1-4,TRBV18,NA,15,TRBD1
CASSPRFGGEEAFF,TGTGCCAGCAGCCCTCGTTTCGGGGGGGAGGAAGCTTTCTTT,TRBJ1-1,TRBV7-8,NA,14,NA
CASSVGLAAQETQYF,TGTGCCAGCAGCGTTGGACTAGCGGCGCAAGAGACCCAGTACTTC,TRBJ2-5,TRBV9,NA,15,TRBD2
CASSQRFDSSTDTQYF,TGCGCCAGCAGCCAGAGATTCGACTCAAGCACAGATACGCAGTATTTT,TRBJ2-3,TRBV4-3,many,16,NA
CASSQPLAGASSYEQYF,TGCGCCAGCAGCCAGCCTCTAGCGGGAGCCTCCTCCTACGAGCAGTACTTC,TRBJ2-7,TRBV4-1,few,17,TRBD2
CASSIGQLKNEQFF,TGTGCCAGCAGCATCGGACAGCTAAAGAATGAGCAGTTCTTC,TRBJ2-1,TRBV5-6,few,14,NA
CATTPGLAGGLYEQYF,TGTGCCACCACACCGGGACTAGCGGGAGGGCTTTACGAGCAGTACTTC,TRBJ2-7,TRBV7-8,NA,16,TRBD2
CASSALGVFSGSPLHF,TGTGCCAGCAGTGCCCTCGGAGTCTTTTCGGGTTCACCCCTCCACTTT,TRBJ1-6,TRBV25-1,few,16,NA
CASSLLTVLNTEAFF,TGTGCCAGCAGCCTCTTGACAGTACTGAACACTGAAGCTTTCTTT,TRBJ1-1,TRBV7-9,few,15,NA
CASSLGERAWYQETQYF,TGCGCCAGCAGCTTGGGCGAGCGGGCCTGGTACCAAGAGACCCAGTACTTC,TRBJ2-5,TRBV5-1,few,17,NA
CASSVTRPELNEQFF,TGTGCCAGCAGTGTAACCAGGCCGGAACTCAATGAGCAGTTCTTC,TRBJ2-1,TRBV2,NA,15,NA
CASSLDPSSYNEQFF,TGCGCCAGCAGCTTGGACCCGTCATCCTACAATGAGCAGTTCTTC,TRBJ2-1,TRBV5-1,many,15,NA
CSAKQGAAETQYF,TGCAGCGCAAAGCAGGGGGCTGCGGAGACCCAGTACTTC,TRBJ2-5,TRBV29-1,NA,13,TRBD1
CASSLGESLPQHF,TGTGCCAGCAGCTTAGGCGAGTCGCTGCCCCAGCATTTT,TRBJ1-5,TRBV9,NA,13,NA
CASSQEPGGNTGELFF,TGCGCCAGCAGCCAAGAGCCGGGGGGGAACACCGGGGAGCTGTTTTTT,TRBJ2-2,TRBV4-3,NA,16,TRBD2
CASSLADRPNQPQHF,TGTGCCAGCAGTTTAGCCGACAGGCCTAATCAGCCCCAGCATTTT,TRBJ1-5,TRBV27,NA,15,NA
CASSLSVTSGLGFF,TGTGCCAGCAGCTTATCCGTAACTAGCGGGTTAGGGTTCTTC,TRBJ2-1,TRBV7-2,many,14,TRBD2
CASSQSRGIGTEAFF,TGTGCCAGCAGCCAGAGCAGGGGTATCGGCACTGAAGCTTTCTTT,TRBJ1-1,TRBV28,many,15,NA
CASSLGWGLFSYEQYF,TGTGCCAGCAGCTTAGGTTGGGGTCTTTTCTCCTACGAGCAGTACTTC,TRBJ2-7,TRBV7-9,NA,16,NA
CASSPHLQNTEAFF,TGCGCCAGCAGCCCCCATTTGCAGAACACTGAAGCTTTCTTT,TRBJ1-1,TRBV5-1,few,14,NA
CASSHGTEAFF,TGTGCCAGCAGCCACGGGACTGAAGCTTTCTTT,TRBJ1-1,TRBV6-5,NA,11,NA
CASSLDWGNRGPPHF,TGTGCCAGCAGCTTAGATTGGGGAAACAGGGGCCCCCCTCATTTT,TRBJ2-3,TRBV7-9,few,15,TRBD1
CASSQGEADHYGYTF,TGCGCCAGCAGCCAAGGAGAAGCGGACCACTATGGCTACACCTTC,TRBJ1-2,TRBV4-3,NA,15,NA
CASKRDREKLFF,TGTGCCAGCAAACGGGACAGGGAAAAACTGTTTTTT,TRBJ1-4,TRBV6-6,few,12,TRBD1
CAISERGSEQFF,TGTGCCATCAGTGAGAGGGGGAGTGAGCAGTTCTTC,TRBJ2-1,TRBV10-3,many,12,NA
CASSLGLAGGEDTQYF,TGTGCCAGCAGCTTGGGCCTAGCGGGAGGGGAAGATACGCAGTATTTT,TRBJ2-3,TRBV5-4,few,16,TRBD2
CASTAGGRASYEQYF,TGCGCCAGCACCGCGGGCGGGAGAGCATCCTACGAGCAGTACTTC,TRBJ2-7,TRBV5-1,NA,15,TRBD2
CASKRDSLGAEQYF,TGTGCCAGCAAAAGGGACTCCCTGGGGGCCGAGCAGTACTTC,TRBJ2-7,TRBV27,NA,14,NA
CASRKRGLSYEQYF,TGTGCCAGCAGAAAGCGGGGTCTCTCCTACGAGCAGTACTTC,TRBJ2-7,TRBV4-2,NA,14,TRBD2
CASSFGTGGYYEQYF,TGTGCCAGCAGCTTTGGGACAGGGGGCTACTACGAGCAGTACTTC,TRBJ2-7,TRBV7-2,NA,15,TRBD1